Listed below are T cell receptor beta chains from one sample, sequenced in a study of blood T cell repertoires in COVID-19. Data came from immunoSEQ multiplex PCR; TCRdb stores just in-frame clones and leaves some out. The data contain 300,000 or so clones, around 87% of them singletons. The material sequenced was peripheral blood. The receptors stem from a woman in her thirties or forties who had recovered from COVID-19. CDR3s include the opening cysteine and the closing phenylalanine or tryptophan. A D gene is named only where the DNA matches it firmly. Some rows mark clone size as missing; the rest say once, few, many or name a class of expanded clone.

TRBD1 | NA | TRBJ1-2 | TRBV10-3 | CAISGQGANYGYTF | TGTGCCATCAGCGGACAGGGGGCGAACTATGGCTACACCTTC
NA | NA | TRBJ1-5 | TRBV19 | CASTPRTVYSNQPQHF | TGTGCCAGTACCCCTCGTACAGTCTATAGCAATCAGCCCCAGCATTTT
NA | NA | TRBJ2-2 | TRBV5-6 | CASSSGVRPGELFF | TGTGCCAGCAGCTCAGGGGTGAGGCCCGGGGAGCTGTTTTTT
TRBD1 | NA | TRBJ1-6 | TRBV7-6 | CASSLAGQPNSPLHF | TGTGCCAGCAGCTTAGCGGGACAGCCTAATTCACCCCTCCACTTT
TRBD1 | NA | TRBJ2-5 | TRBV19 | CASSKDRDRGETQYF | TGTGCCAGTAGTAAGGACCGGGACAGGGGAGAGACCCAGTACTTC
NA | NA | TRBJ2-5 | TRBV4-3 | CASSQDGQGRETQYF | TGCGCCAGCAGCCAAGATGGCCAGGGCAGAGAGACCCAGTACTTC
NA | NA | TRBJ1-1 | TRBV18 | CASSPSLGGLGAEAFF | TGTGCCAGCTCACCATCCTTGGGGGGGCTAGGAGCTGAAGCTTTCTTT
TRBD2 | NA | TRBJ2-1 | TRBV9 | CASSVGGGYNEQFF | TGTGCCAGCAGCGTCGGCGGGGGGTACAATGAGCAGTTCTTC
TRBD1 | NA | TRBJ1-1 | TRBV2 | CASTWDRGNTEAFF | TGTGCCAGCACCTGGGACAGGGGGAACACTGAAGCTTTCTTT
TRBD2 | NA | TRBJ2-7 | TRBV7-9 | CASSLGLAGDYEQYF | TGTGCCAGCAGCTTAGGGCTTGCGGGGGACTACGAGCAGTACTTC
TRBD1 | NA | TRBJ1-4 | TRBV3-1/TRBV3-2 | CASSRGTGGSHEKLFF | TGTGCCAGCAGCCGCGGGACAGGGGGTTCTCATGAAAAACTGTTTTTT
NA | NA | TRBJ1-2 | TRBV28 | CASESTHYGYTF | TGTGCCAGCGAGAGCACCCACTATGGCTACACCTTC
TRBD1 | once | TRBJ2-2 | TRBV5-6 | CASSLRDRVVAGELFF | TGTGCCAGCAGCTTGAGGGACAGGGTCGTCGCCGGGGAGCTGTTTTTT
NA | NA | TRBJ1-2 | TRBV5-6 | CASSLWTVNYGYTF | TGTGCCAGCAGCTTGTGGACAGTGAACTATGGCTACACCTTC
TRBD1 | NA | TRBJ1-2 | TRBV5-5 | CASSWGTANYGYTF | TGTGCCAGCAGCTGGGGGACAGCTAACTATGGCTACACCTTC
NA | NA | TRBJ1-1 | TRBV28 | CASSSTGLNTEAFF | TGTGCCAGCAGTTCGACAGGCCTGAACACTGAAGCTTTCTTT
NA | NA | TRBJ1-3 | TRBV6-1 | CASSEAPGAGNTIYF | TGTGCCAGCAGTGAAGCCCCCGGGGCTGGAAACACCATATATTTT
TRBD2 | NA | TRBJ2-3 | TRBV7-2 | CASSLSRTSGGARTDTQYF | TGTGCCAGCAGCTTATCCCGGACTAGCGGGGGGGCCAGGACAGATACGCAGTATTTT
NA | NA | TRBJ2-2 | TRBV19 | CASSRGREGISANTGELFF | TGTGCCAGTAGCAGGGGCAGGGAAGGTATCTCGGCGAACACCGGGGAGCTGTTTTTT
TRBD2 | few | TRBJ2-5 | TRBV3-1/TRBV3-2 | CASSRISGAETQYF | TGTGCCAGCAGCCGTATTAGCGGGGCAGAGACCCAGTACTTC
TRBD1 | NA | TRBJ2-4 | TRBV7-9 | CASSLDKGAAKNIQYF | TGTGCCAGCAGCTTAGATAAGGGGGCGGCCAAAAACATTCAGTACTTC
TRBD2 | NA | TRBJ2-1 | TRBV27 | CASTSFSPGTSGVNEQFF | TGTGCCAGCACTAGTTTTTCCCCGGGGACTAGCGGGGTGAATGAGCAGTTCTTC
NA | NA | TRBJ2-2 | TRBV7-2 | CASSLWESTGELFF | TGTGCCAGCAGCTTATGGGAGAGTACCGGGGAGCTGTTTTTT
TRBD1 | NA | TRBJ1-2 | TRBV7-6 | CASSLEPTGGEGGYTF | TGTGCCAGCAGCTTAGAGCCCACAGGGGGTGAGGGTGGCTACACCTTC
NA | NA | TRBJ2-5 | TRBV2 | CASSEETQYF | TGTGCCAGCAGCGAAGAGACCCAGTACTTC
NA | NA | TRBJ2-2 | TRBV10-3 | CAISEWGGNTGELFF | TGTGCCATCAGTGAATGGGGAGGGAACACCGGGGAGCTGTTTTTT
NA | NA | TRBJ1-5 | TRBV30 | CAWSPGIGHSNQPQHF | TGTGCCTGGAGTCCAGGGATCGGGCATAGCAATCAGCCCCAGCATTTT
NA | few | TRBJ1-1 | TRBV5-1 | CASSLFTGGNTEAFF | TGCGCCAGCAGCTTGTTCACCGGGGGGAACACTGAAGCTTTCTTT
NA | few | TRBJ1-5 | TRBV6-1 | CASSTTDTSNQPQHF | TGTGCCAGCAGTACCACCGACACGAGCAATCAGCCCCAGCATTTT
TRBD1 | NA | TRBJ1-2 | TRBV5-4 | CASSPVGTGVGGYTF | TGTGCCAGCAGCCCAGTTGGGACAGGGGTAGGTGGCTACACCTTC
NA | NA | TRBJ1-2 | TRBV5-5 | CASSSTGTRTFYGYTF | TGTGCCAGCAGCTCCACAGGGACCCGAACCTTCTATGGCTACACCTTC
NA | NA | TRBJ1-2 | TRBV5-1 | CASSLSGEYGYTF | TGCGCCAGCAGCTTGTCAGGGGAATATGGCTACACCTTC
NA | NA | TRBJ1-6 | TRBV2 | CASSVQILDSPLHF | TGTGCCAGCAGTGTCCAAATTTTAGATTCACCCCTCCACTTT
NA | NA | TRBJ1-2 | TRBV6-8 | CASMTAPYGYTF | TGTGCCAGCATGACAGCCCCCTATGGCTACACCTTC
NA | few | TRBJ2-5 | TRBV15 | CATSRGRTYQETQYF | TGTGCCACCAGCAGAGGCAGAACATATCAAGAGACCCAGTACTTC
TRBD1 | NA | TRBJ2-1 | TRBV6-6 | CASSSPGGPTGEEQFF | TGTGCCAGCAGTTCCCCAGGGGGCCCTACTGGGGAGGAGCAGTTCTTC
NA | NA | TRBJ1-1 | TRBV30 | CAWSRAGAWAFF | TGTGCCTGGAGTAGGGCAGGGGCTTGGGCTTTCTTT
TRBD1 | NA | TRBJ1-6 | TRBV11-2 | CASSKDRGDSPLHF | TGTGCCAGCAGCAAGGACAGGGGAGATTCACCCCTCCACTTT
TRBD1 | NA | TRBJ2-3 | TRBV7-8 | CASSPTGGRGDTQYF | TGTGCCAGCAGCCCTACAGGGGGGCGGGGAGATACGCAGTATTTT
NA | NA | TRBJ2-6 | TRBV5-1 | CASSFQGSNVLTF | TGCGCCAGCAGCTTCCAGGGTTCCAACGTCCTGACTTTC
NA | once | TRBJ1-1 | TRBV27 | CASSFLREGGNTEAFF | TGTGCCAGCAGTTTTTTGAGGGAGGGAGGGAACACTGAAGCTTTCTTT
NA | once | TRBJ2-1 | TRBV7-8 | CASSLAGRGARSSYNEQFF | TGTGCCAGCAGCTTAGCGGGCAGGGGCGCCCGTAGCTCCTACAATGAGCAGTTCTTC